Reported below is one T cell receptor beta chain. The sample originates from a study of blood T cell repertoires in COVID-19. Only in-frame clones appear in the TCRdb table, and some are missing; sequencing was by immunoSEQ multiplex PCR. The table records 110,000 or so clones, approximately 84% of them present only once. This clonotype was sampled from a man over 45 with acute or convalescent COVID-19. Sequencing was carried out using peripheral blood.

The DNA for the CDR3 is TGTGCCATCAGGGACAGGATCGACACTGAAGCTTTCTTT. The encoded protein is CAIRDRIDTEAFF. The chain uses TRBV10-3 and TRBJ1-1, with 7 bases matching TRBD1. J gave up 3 bases and V 6 bases, and 4 bases lay outside the gene matches. Germline loops: CDR1 ENHRY, CDR2 SYGVKD. The CDR3 has 13 residues.